These 22 T cell receptor beta chains were all obtained from the same sample, sequenced in a study of blood T cell repertoires in COVID-19. Here immunoSEQ multiplex PCR was the method, and the copy in TCRdb shows in-frame clones only, minus some. The repertoire holds about 260,000 clones, with 86% as singletons. Material for sequencing was peripheral blood. The source is a man aged 35 to 55 who had recovered from COVID-19.

V gene TRBV4-3 combines with J gene TRBJ1-2, with 11 bases that match TRBD1. The V segment lost 4 bases and the J segment 6 bases; nucleotides outside the gene matches: 4. There are 14 residues in the CDR3. The germline V gene has CDR1 LGHNA and CDR2 YSLEER. CDR3 coding DNA: TGCGCCAGCAGCCGGTCGGGACAGGGGGATGGCTACACCTTC. Translated, it gives CASSRSGQGDGYTF.

The chain combines TRBV5-6 with TRBJ1-3; D uncertain. Germline V CDR1 and CDR2: SGHDT, YYEEEE. This CDR3 is built from 11 residues. The V end lost 7 bases, the J end lost 4 bases, and 6 bases lay between the germline ends. DNA of the CDR3: TGTGCCAGCGAAGCCGGAAACACCATATATTTT. As protein: CASEAGNTIYF. Using reference TRBV5-6 and TRBJ1-3 for the parts outside the CDR3, the full variable domain is DAGVTQSPTHLIKTRGQQVTLRCSPKSGHDTVSWYQQALGQGPQFIFQYYEEEERQRGNFPDRFSGHQFPNYSSELNVNALLLGDSALYLCASEAGNTIYFGEGSWLTVV.

The chain combines TRBV29-1 with TRBJ2-3, with TRBD2 matching 13 bases. This CDR3 region has 17 residues. CDR1 is SQVTM, CDR2 ANQGSEA, per germline. The V gene end was trimmed by 4 bases and the J gene end by 9 bases; junction bases not matched to a gene: 16. CDR3 nucleotides: TGCAGCGTTGCGGGACTAGCGGGATTTTCAGCGAAGATAACGCAGTATTTT. Protein sequence: CSVAGLAGFSAKITQYF.

The table lists this clone with a count of one. The gene calls are TRBV29-1 and TRBJ1-1, with D possibly being TRBD1 (5 bases). The CDR3 sequence is 14 residues long. CDR1 and CDR2 (germline): SQVTM, ANQGSEA. V lost 4 bases and J 2 bases, leaving 14 bases between the germline ends. The CDR3 coding sequence is TGCAGCGTTGGGTCTGGGGGGTTTAACACTGAAGCTTTCTTT. It translates to CSVGSGGFNTEAFF.

The gene calls are TRBV7-9 and TRBJ2-7, with a possible D match to TRBD2 (6 bases). This CDR3 contains 14 residues. V lost 2 bases and J 7 bases, leaving 15 bases between the germline ends. Germline V CDR1 and CDR2: SEHNR, FQNEAQ (reference sequence). CDR3 bases: TGTGCCAGCAGCTTAAGAAGCGGGTCAGGGGAGCAGTACTTC. Its translation: CASSLRSGSGEQYF.

The chain carries TRBV2 and TRBJ1-4, with 8 bases aligning to TRBD1. The V segment lost 5 bases and the J segment 1 base; nucleotides outside the gene matches: 6. Germline V gene sequence: CDR1 SNHLY, CDR2 FYNNEI. The CDR3 extends over 16 amino acids. The CDR3 protein is CASSPRTGITNEKLFF. The CDR3, as DNA: TGTGCCAGCAGTCCCCGGACAGGGATAACTAATGAAAAACTGTTTTTT.

V and J are TRBV7-3 and TRBJ2-5; tentatively, D is TRBD2 (5 bases). Germline assignment: CDR1 SGHTA and CDR2 FQGTGA. The CDR3 spans 13 residues. V shed 2 bases and J shed 3 bases, with 7 bases lying between them. CDR3 loop: CASSLWGEETQYF. For the CDR3, the DNA is TGTGCCAGCAGCTTATGGGGAGAAGAGACCCAGTACTTC.

V gene TRBV27 combines with J gene TRBJ2-3; the match to TRBD1 covers 8 bases. From germline, CDR1 is MNHEY and CDR2 SMNVEV (reference sequence). The V and J ends lost 4 bases and 3 bases, in that order; junction bases with no gene match: 9. The CDR3 is made up of 16 amino acids. This chain's CDR3 is CASSSRPGTGTDTQYF. CDR3 DNA: TGTGCCAGCAGTTCAAGACCCGGGACAGGTACAGATACGCAGTATTTT.

The genes are TRBV6-5 and TRBJ2-5; possible D gene TRBD1, 6 bases. CDR3 length equals 13 residues. Germline V lookup: CDR1 MNHEY, CDR2 SVGAGI. Trimming removed 6 bases at V and 5 bases at J, with 13 bases between. The CDR3 DNA is TGTGCCAGCAGGCCTACAGGGAGTGAGACCCAGTACTTC. Translation: CASRPTGSETQYF.

This sequence joins TRBV12-3 or TRBV12-4 and TRBJ1-5; D is ambiguous. Trimming shortened V by 2 bases and J by 11 bases, and 10 bases separated the two germline ends. This CDR3 has 12 amino acids. CDR3 region: CASSLQPGTQHF. In nucleotides, the CDR3 is TGTGCCAGCAGTTTACAACCGGGGACCCAGCATTTT.

CDR3 DNA: TGTGCCAGTAGCAAGGACAGGGAATATGGCTACACCTTC. Residues: CASSKDREYGYTF. This chain connects TRBV19 to TRBJ1-2; 8 nucleotides align to TRBD1. This CDR3 spans 13 amino acids. Germline values: CDR1 LNHDA, CDR2 SQIVND (reference sequence). V was clipped by 6 bases and J by 5 bases; unmatched bases: 5.

The chain employs TRBV7-2 and TRBJ1-5; 7 positions agree with TRBD1. The CDR3 extends over 18 amino acids. The germline gives CDR1 SGHTA, CDR2 FQGNSA. V shed 4 bases, J shed 0 bases, and the junction held 12 bases outside the gene matches. This CDR3 reads CASSYLIQGPYSNQPQHF. CDR3 coding DNA: TGTGCCAGCAGCTACCTGATACAGGGGCCTTATAGCAATCAGCCCCAGCATTTT.

The chain recombines TRBV6-2 or TRBV6-3 with TRBJ2-7; D possibly corresponds to TRBD2 (7 bases). Germline V gives CDR1 MNHEY, CDR2 SVGEGT. V was clipped by 4 bases and J by 5 bases, with 15 bases between them. The CDR3 has 14 residues. The CDR3 sequence: CASSSWGGADEQYF. In DNA form, the CDR3 reads TGTGCCAGCAGTTCTTGGGGGGGCGCGGACGAGCAGTACTTC.

This chain uses TRBV7-7 with TRBJ2-7; tentative D call: TRBD1 (6 bases). There are 14 residues in the CDR3. V was pared by 1 base and J by 4 bases, with 11 bases between. Per germline, CDR1 SSHAT and CDR2 FNYEAQ (reference sequence). The CDR3 protein is CASSLGGQGYEQYF. CDR3 sequence (DNA): TGTGCCAGCAGCTTAGGAGGGCAGGGGTACGAGCAGTACTTC.

V gene TRBV6-5 combines with J gene TRBJ2-3; D unclear. The CDR3 is 14 amino acids. V shed 5 bases and J shed 0 bases, with 9 bases lying between them. Looked up from germline, CDR1 is MNHEY and CDR2 is SVGAGI. CDR3 residues: CASSQVGSTDTQYF. In DNA form, the CDR3 reads TGTGCCAGCAGTCAGGTCGGTAGCACAGATACGCAGTATTTT.

Comments on this clone: The same CDR3 is also encoded by other DNA sequences in this sample. The genes are TRBV28 and TRBJ2-1; D not resolved. The CDR3 is made up of 13 amino acids. CDR1 is MDHEN, CDR2 SYDVKM, per germline. The V end was cut by 2 bases, the J end by 5 bases, with 7 bases between. CDR3 protein: CASSLPLDNEQFF. The CDR3 coding sequence is TGTGCCAGCAGTTTACCGCTAGACAATGAGCAGTTCTTC.

The V call is TRBV6-2 or TRBV6-3, the J call TRBJ2-5; TRBD1 matches 8 bases. This CDR3 region has 15 residues. From germline, CDR1 is MNHEY and CDR2 SVGEGT. The V gene end was trimmed by 5 bases and the J gene end by 5 bases; junction bases not matched to a gene: 10. The CDR3 loop reads CASSTLQGDGETQYF. CDR3 nucleotides: TGTGCCAGCAGTACCTTACAGGGGGATGGGGAGACCCAGTACTTC.

The chain employs TRBV7-9 and TRBJ2-7; 10 bases map to TRBD1. This CDR3 is built from 16 residues. Germline CDR1 SEHNR, CDR2 FQNEAQ (reference sequence). The trim removed 5 bases at V and 0 bases at J, leaving 7 bases unmatched. CDR3 region: CASSLDRGLISYEQYF. The CDR3 region has the DNA TGTGCCAGCAGCCTAGACAGGGGGCTTATCTCCTACGAGCAGTACTTC.

The chain employs TRBV15 and TRBJ2-7; perhaps TRBD1 as D (6 bases). The CDR3 loop spans 16 amino acids. The germline V gene has CDR1 LNHNV and CDR2 YYDKDF (reference sequence). V lost 0 bases, J lost 2 bases, and 14 bases lay in between. The CDR3 sequence: CATSRDTLRDTYEQYF. CDR3 bases: TGTGCCACCAGCAGAGATACCCTACGGGACACCTACGAGCAGTACTTC.

The V gene is TRBV6-2 or TRBV6-3, the J gene TRBJ2-2; perhaps TRBD1 as D (6 bases). CDR1 MNHEY and CDR2 SVGEGT come from the germline V gene. Trimming removed 4 bases from V and 3 bases from J, with 12 bases in between. This CDR3 comprises 15 residues. CDR3 in amino acids: CASSWGRRDTGELFF. The DNA of the CDR3 is TGTGCCAGCAGTTGGGGGCGGCGGGACACCGGGGAGCTGTTTTTT.

V is TRBV28 and J is TRBJ2-1; 11 bases map to TRBD2. Germline CDR1 is MDHEN and CDR2 is SYDVKM. Losses at the gene ends were 5 bases for V and 5 bases for J; bases not matched to a gene: 5. This CDR3 has 15 amino acids. The CDR3 sequence is CASSDLAGGHNEQFF. CDR3 bases: TGTGCCAGCAGTGACCTAGCGGGGGGACACAATGAGCAGTTCTTC.

This clone was seen once. This rearrangement joins TRBV7-8 to TRBJ2-1, with 14 bases fitting TRBD2. CDR1 and CDR2 from the germline V gene are SGHVS and FQNEAQ. This CDR3 has 17 amino acids. Trimming at V came to 5 bases and at J to 7 bases, leaving 10 bases not matched to a gene. The CDR3 DNA reads as TGTGCCAGCAGCATTAGGGGACTAGCGGGAGTGGGGAATGAGCAGTTCTTC. It translates to CASSIRGLAGVGNEQFF.